This passage covers 7 T cell receptor beta chains from one sample sequenced in a study of blood T cells in healthy people across ages. Through a sample-barcoded 5' primer and a J-beta primer mix, a second PCR was run for 7 to 11 cycles. TCRdb reanalysed the 5' RACE reads using MiXCR and keeps one entry per CDR3 protein. This sample has 720,000 or so distinct CDR3 sequences, with around 38% found just once. Material: blood. These receptors were collected from a man older than 75 in good health.

This clonotype has just a few counts. The rearrangement uses TRBV5-1 and TRBJ1-1; D is unresolved. Trimming took 0 bases from V and 2 from J, leaving 8 bases between them. Germline CDR1 SGHRS, CDR2 YFSETQ. The CDR3 has 14 residues. CDR3 protein: CASSLGRFNTEAFF. In DNA form, the CDR3 reads TGCGCCAGCAGCTTGGGCAGGTTTAACACTGAAGCTTTCTTT.

This sequence joins TRBV28 and TRBJ2-5, with D tentatively TRBD1 or TRBD2 (6 bases each). The V end lost 2 bases, the J end lost 5 bases, and 15 bases lay between the germline ends. The CDR3 has 15 residues. The germline CDR1 and CDR2 sequences are MDHEN and SYDVKM. CDR3 coding DNA: TGTGCCAGCAGTTTAAGGCGAAGGGGGGTGGAGACCCAGTACTTC. Translation gives CASSLRRRGVETQYF. Supplemented by reference TRBV28 and TRBJ2-5, the full variable domain reads DVKVTQSSRYLVKRTGEKVFLECVQDMDHENMFWYRQDPGLGLRLIYFSYDVKMKEKGDIPEGYSVSREKKERFSLILESASTNQTSMYLCASSLRRRGVETQYFGPGTRLLVL.

This clonotype has at least ten counts. V gene TRBV29-1 combines with J gene TRBJ2-7; 7 bases map to TRBD1. The CDR3 is made up of 13 amino acids. V shed 0 bases, J shed 3 bases, and the junction held 2 bases outside the gene matches. CDR1 and CDR2 (germline): SQVTM, ANQGSEA. The CDR3 bases are TGCAGCGTTGAAGAGAGGACAGGCTACGAGCAGTACTTC. As protein: CSVEERTGYEQYF.

V and J are TRBV20-1 and TRBJ2-7; TRBD2 agrees at 11 bases. This CDR3 has 14 residues. Germline CDR1 DFQATT, CDR2 SNEGSKA (reference sequence). V was clipped by 0 bases and J by 9 bases; unmatched bases: 7. The chain's CDR3 is CSAREVLAGVPQYF. CDR3 bases: TGCAGTGCTAGAGAGGTACTAGCGGGAGTGCCGCAGTACTTC.

The chain employs TRBV3-1 and TRBJ2-7, with D tentatively TRBD2 (6 bases). CDR1 is LGHDT, CDR2 YNNKEL, per germline (reference sequence). This CDR3 is built from 15 residues. Between the trimmed V and J ends, which lost 1 base and 2 bases, there was a span of 12 bases. The CDR3: CASSQVEGPTYEQYF. The CDR3 nucleotides read TGTGCCAGCAGCCAAGTGGAGGGACCCACCTACGAGCAGTACTTC.

The rearrangement uses TRBV20-1 and TRBJ2-4; 9 nucleotides agree with TRBD2. Matching the DNA end better, TRBJ2-5 makes the J call doubtful. Germline V lookup: CDR1 DFQATT, CDR2 SNEGSKA (reference sequence). The CDR3 has 14 residues. The CDR3 reads CSARRSGRLETQYF. DNA for the CDR3: TGCAGTGCTAGGCGTAGCGGGAGATTAGAGACCCAGTACTTC.

This clonotype has a handful of counts. This chain joins TRBV20-1 and TRBJ2-3, with 14 bases matching TRBD2. This CDR3 has 15 residues. The V gene end was trimmed by 3 bases and the J gene end by 7 bases; junction bases not matched to a gene: 6. Germline V gene data show CDR1 as DFQATT and CDR2 as SNEGSKA (reference sequence). DNA for the CDR3: TGCAGTGCTAGGACTAGCGGGAGGGGGGGTCATACGCAGTATTTT. Translating gives CSARTSGRGGHTQYF.